Listed below are T cell receptor beta chains from one sample, sequenced in a study of post-analysis software for immune sequencing data. TCRdb recomputed calls from the PCR reads with MiXCR, one row per CDR3 protein. The sample shows about half a million distinct CDR3 sequences, 34% of them seen only once. Sequenced: blood. Receptors were obtained from a girl aged 2-17 years with multiple sclerosis. Each CDR3 is given with its conserved first and last residue. Fields, in order: V gene, J gene, clone size, D gene, CDR3 protein, CDR3 DNA. The D gene is left open where the match is weak. Only some rows state a clone size, as once, few, many or a class for expanded clones.

v_call: TRBV20-1; j_call: TRBJ2-5; clone_size: .; d_call: .; cdr3_aa: CSALSETQYF; cdr3_nt: TGCAGTGCTCTTTCGGAGACCCAGTACTTC
v_call: TRBV6-1; j_call: TRBJ2-4; clone_size: .; d_call: .; cdr3_aa: CASSEKGLEYF; cdr3_nt: TGTGCCAGCAGTGAAAAAGGACTGGAGTACTTC
v_call: TRBV19; j_call: TRBJ2-7; clone_size: few; d_call: .; cdr3_aa: CASSIQGPTYEQYF; cdr3_nt: TGTGCCAGTAGTATTCAGGGGCCCACCTACGAGCAGTACTTC
v_call: TRBV7-8; j_call: TRBJ2-7; clone_size: .; d_call: TRBD1; cdr3_aa: CASSFRTGFYEQYF; cdr3_nt: TGTGCCAGCAGCTTTCGGACAGGGTTTTACGAGCAGTACTTC
v_call: TRBV5-1; j_call: TRBJ2-7; clone_size: .; d_call: .; cdr3_aa: CASSTSSSYNEQYF; cdr3_nt: TGCGCCAGCAGCACCTCGAGCTCCTACAATGAGCAGTACTTC
v_call: TRBV6-6; j_call: TRBJ2-3; clone_size: .; d_call: .; cdr3_aa: CASSYGQPPDTQYF; cdr3_nt: TGTGCCAGCAGTTACGGGCAGCCCCCAGATACGCAGTATTTT
v_call: TRBV21-1; j_call: TRBJ1-2; clone_size: .; d_call: .; cdr3_aa: CASSYQTGDSNYGYTF; cdr3_nt: TGTGCCAGCAGCTACCAGACAGGGGATTCTAACTATGGCTACACCTTC
v_call: TRBV12-3/TRBV12-4; j_call: TRBJ2-3; clone_size: few; d_call: .; cdr3_aa: CASSFPPRSDTQYF; cdr3_nt: TGTGCCAGCAGTTTCCCGCCCCGATCAGATACGCAGTATTTT
v_call: TRBV5-1; j_call: TRBJ2-1; clone_size: few; d_call: .; cdr3_aa: CASSPGHESSYNEQFF; cdr3_nt: TGCGCCAGCAGCCCGGGACACGAGAGCTCCTACAATGAGCAGTTCTTC
v_call: TRBV6-5; j_call: TRBJ1-1; clone_size: .; d_call: TRBD1; cdr3_aa: CASRRDRVTEAFF; cdr3_nt: TGTGCCAGCAGACGGGACAGGGTGACTGAAGCTTTCTTT
v_call: TRBV18; j_call: TRBJ2-1; clone_size: .; d_call: TRBD1; cdr3_aa: CASSPVTGQGGNEQFF; cdr3_nt: TGTGCCAGCTCACCTGTAACGGGACAGGGTGGCAATGAGCAGTTCTTC
v_call: TRBV4-2; j_call: TRBJ2-4; clone_size: .; d_call: TRBD2; cdr3_aa: CASSQDLLAGGPRDIQYF; cdr3_nt: TGTGCCAGCAGCCAAGATTTACTAGCGGGGGGCCCTAGGGACATTCAGTACTTC
v_call: TRBV4-1; j_call: TRBJ1-1; clone_size: .; d_call: .; cdr3_aa: CASSQDSGGGTGREAFF; cdr3_nt: TGCGCCAGCAGCCAAGATTCTGGAGGAGGAACAGGGAGGGAAGCTTTCTTT
v_call: TRBV6-5; j_call: TRBJ1-2; clone_size: .; d_call: .; cdr3_aa: CASRDPGLNYGYTF; cdr3_nt: TGTGCCAGCAGGGATCCGGGACTTAACTATGGCTACACCTTC
v_call: TRBV6-6; j_call: TRBJ2-5; clone_size: .; d_call: TRBD1; cdr3_aa: CASSFPTGLQEAQYF; cdr3_nt: TGTGCCAGCAGTTTCCCGACAGGGCTGCAAGAGGCCCAGTACTTC
v_call: TRBV15; j_call: TRBJ2-1; clone_size: .; d_call: TRBD1; cdr3_aa: CATSRDPSTGGFGETQFF; cdr3_nt: TGTGCCACCAGCAGAGATCCCTCGACAGGGGGCTTCGGGGAGACCCAGTTCTTC
v_call: TRBV27; j_call: TRBJ2-3; clone_size: few; d_call: .; cdr3_aa: CASSRQDSTDTQYF; cdr3_nt: TGTGCCAGCAGTCGACAGGACAGCACAGATACGCAGTATTTT
v_call: TRBV7-3; j_call: TRBJ2-5; clone_size: many; d_call: TRBD2; cdr3_aa: CASSPTGGRETQYF; cdr3_nt: TGTGCCAGCAGCCCGACGGGGGGGCGGGAGACCCAGTACTTC
v_call: TRBV5-1; j_call: TRBJ1-1; clone_size: .; d_call: TRBD1; cdr3_aa: CASSVGTGGSDTEAFF; cdr3_nt: TGCGCCAGCAGCGTCGGGACAGGGGGGTCGGACACTGAAGCTTTCTTT
v_call: TRBV5-1; j_call: TRBJ1-1; clone_size: .; d_call: .; cdr3_aa: CASSGLGAGTEAFF; cdr3_nt: TGCGCCAGCAGCGGATTAGGGGCGGGCACTGAAGCTTTCTTT